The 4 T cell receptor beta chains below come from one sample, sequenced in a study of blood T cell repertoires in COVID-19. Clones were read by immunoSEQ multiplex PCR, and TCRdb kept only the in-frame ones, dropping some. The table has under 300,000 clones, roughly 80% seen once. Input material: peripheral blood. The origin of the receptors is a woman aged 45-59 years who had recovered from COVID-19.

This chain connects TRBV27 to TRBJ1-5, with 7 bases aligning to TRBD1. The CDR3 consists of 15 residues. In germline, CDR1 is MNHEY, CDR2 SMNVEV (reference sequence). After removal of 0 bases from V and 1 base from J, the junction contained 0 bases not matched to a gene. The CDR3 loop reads CASSLSGGSNQPQHF. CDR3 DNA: TGTGCCAGCAGTTTATCAGGGGGCAGCAATCAGCCCCAGCATTTT.

The CDR3 region is CASSWTGVSEAFF. Written as DNA, the CDR3 is TGTGCCAGCAGCTGGACAGGGGTCTCTGAAGCTTTCTTT. The rearrangement links TRBV11-2 to TRBJ1-1; 9 nucleotides line up with TRBD1. In germline, CDR1 is SGHAT, CDR2 FQNNGV. With 4 bases clipped from V and 6 bases from J, the junction kept 3 bases outside the gene matches. The CDR3 extends over 13 amino acids.

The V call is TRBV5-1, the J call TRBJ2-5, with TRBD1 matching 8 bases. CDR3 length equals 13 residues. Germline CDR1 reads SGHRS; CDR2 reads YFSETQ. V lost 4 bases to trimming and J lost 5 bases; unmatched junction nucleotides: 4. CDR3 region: CASSRTGGETQYF. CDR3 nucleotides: TGCGCCAGCAGCCGAACAGGGGGGGAGACCCAGTACTTC.

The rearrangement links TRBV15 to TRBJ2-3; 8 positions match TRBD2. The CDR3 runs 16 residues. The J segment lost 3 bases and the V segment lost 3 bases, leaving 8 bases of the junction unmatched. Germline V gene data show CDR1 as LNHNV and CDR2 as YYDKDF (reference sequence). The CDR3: CATSRPAGGATDTQYF. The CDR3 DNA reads TGTGCCACCAGCAGGCCCGCGGGGGGCGCGACAGATACGCAGTATTTT.